The clone carrying this T cell receptor beta chain showed up just a few times. The data were obtained in a study of response to subunit inactivated influenza vaccine. The CDR3 covers 15 residues. Germline values: CDR1 SGHRS, CDR2 YFSETQ. V dropped 5 bases and J dropped 2; count of bases not matched to a gene: 6. TCRdb re-called the RT-PCR reads through MiXCR, storing one row per CDR3 protein. This table has about 570,000 distinct CDR3 sequences, around 10% appearing once. Another study also made use of these data, one on T cells expressing NK-cell markers. That report notes: A 5'RACE template switching approach incorporating UMIs was used to make TCR beta cDNA. In sorted CD3+CD56+NKG2C+, CD3+CD56+NKG2C- and CD3+CD56-NKG2C+ T cells, TCR beta repertoires were obtained. NKG2C+ dominant clonotypes from roughly 6 donors made up roughly 1.0-7.5% of CD8+ T cells. Clones of NKG2C+ T cells that had expanded were of unclear HCMV specificity.

The sequence came from a man in his fifties or sixties who received an inactivated influenza vaccine. The chain joins TRBV5-1 to TRBJ2-1, with 8 bases that match TRBD1. Here the sequenced sample was PBMCs from blood, taken on the day of vaccination. CDR3 sequence reads: CASRPGQGPYNEQFF. CDR3 coding DNA: TGCGCCAGCAGACCCGGACAGGGTCCCTACAATGAGCAGTTCTTC. Drawing the rest from reference TRBV5-1 and TRBJ2-1, the complete variable domain is KAGVTQTPRYLIKTRGQQVTLSCSPISGHRSVSWYQQTPGQGLQFLFEYFSETQRNKGNFPGRFSGRQFSNSRSEMNVSTLELGDSALYLCASRPGQGPYNEQFFGPGTRLTVL.